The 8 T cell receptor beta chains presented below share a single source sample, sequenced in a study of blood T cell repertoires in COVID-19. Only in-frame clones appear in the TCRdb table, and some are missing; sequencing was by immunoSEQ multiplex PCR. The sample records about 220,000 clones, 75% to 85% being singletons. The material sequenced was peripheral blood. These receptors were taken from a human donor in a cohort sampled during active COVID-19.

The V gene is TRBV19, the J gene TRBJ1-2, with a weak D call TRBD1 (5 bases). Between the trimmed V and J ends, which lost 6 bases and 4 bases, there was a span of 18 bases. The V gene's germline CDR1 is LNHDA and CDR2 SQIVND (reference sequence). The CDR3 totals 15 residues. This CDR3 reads CASSQNSRASYGYTF. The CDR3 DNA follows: TGTGCCAGTAGCCAAAATAGCAGGGCCAGCTATGGCTACACCTTC.

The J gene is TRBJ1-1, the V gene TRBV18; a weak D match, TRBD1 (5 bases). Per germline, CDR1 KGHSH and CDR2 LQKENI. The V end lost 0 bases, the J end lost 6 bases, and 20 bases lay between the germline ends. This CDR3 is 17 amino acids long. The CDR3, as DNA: TGTGCCAGCTCACCACCGGGGGGGTTCTATACCCGGTCTGAAGCTTTCTTT. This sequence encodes CASSPPGGFYTRSEAFF.

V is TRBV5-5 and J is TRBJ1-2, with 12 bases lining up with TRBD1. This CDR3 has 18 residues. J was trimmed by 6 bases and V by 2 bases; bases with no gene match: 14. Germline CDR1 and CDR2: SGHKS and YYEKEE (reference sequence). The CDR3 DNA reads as TGTGCCAGCAGCTTCGTTGGGGGACAGGGGGCTTTTCTAGATGGCTACACCTTC. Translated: CASSFVGGQGAFLDGYTF.

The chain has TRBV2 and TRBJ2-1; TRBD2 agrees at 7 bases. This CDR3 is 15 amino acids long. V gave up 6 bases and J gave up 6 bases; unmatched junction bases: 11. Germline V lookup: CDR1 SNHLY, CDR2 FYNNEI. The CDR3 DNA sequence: TGTGCCAGCAGCCCAAGCGGGATCGGTCTCAATGAGCAGTTCTTC. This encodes CASSPSGIGLNEQFF.

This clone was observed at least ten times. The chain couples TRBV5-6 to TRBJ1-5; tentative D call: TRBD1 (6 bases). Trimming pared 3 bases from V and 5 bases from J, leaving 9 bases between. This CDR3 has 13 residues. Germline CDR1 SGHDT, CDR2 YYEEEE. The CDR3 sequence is CASSWGPDQPQHF. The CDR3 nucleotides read TGTGCCAGCAGCTGGGGGCCGGATCAGCCCCAGCATTTT.

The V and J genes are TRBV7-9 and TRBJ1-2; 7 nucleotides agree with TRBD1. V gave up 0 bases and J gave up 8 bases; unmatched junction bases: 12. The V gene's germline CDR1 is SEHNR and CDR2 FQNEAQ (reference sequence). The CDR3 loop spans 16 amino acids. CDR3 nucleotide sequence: TGTGCCAGCAGCTTAGCGGGAACAGGGGCCCCAGGGGGCTACACCTTC. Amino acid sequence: CASSLAGTGAPGGYTF. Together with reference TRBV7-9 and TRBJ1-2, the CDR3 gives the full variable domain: DTGVSQNPRHKITKRGQNVTFRCDPISEHNRLYWYRQTLGQGPEFLTYFQNEAQLEKSRLLSDRFSAERPKGSFSTLEIQRTEQGDSAMYLCASSLAGTGAPGGYTFGSGTRLTVV.

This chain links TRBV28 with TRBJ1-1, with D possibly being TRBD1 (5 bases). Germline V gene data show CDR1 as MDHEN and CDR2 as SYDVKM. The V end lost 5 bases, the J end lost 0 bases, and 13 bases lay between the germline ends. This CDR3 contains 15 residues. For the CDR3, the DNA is TGTGCCAGCAGTCTGGGGGGGACGGTGAACACTGAAGCTTTCTTT. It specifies CASSLGGTVNTEAFF.

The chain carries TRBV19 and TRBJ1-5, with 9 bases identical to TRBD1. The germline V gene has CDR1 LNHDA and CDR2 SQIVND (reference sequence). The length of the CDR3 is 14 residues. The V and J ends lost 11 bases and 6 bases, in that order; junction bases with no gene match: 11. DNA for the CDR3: TGTGCCTCTCTTGGGGACAGGGTCGGTCAGCCCCAGCATTTT. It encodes CASLGDRVGQPQHF.